The rows below give T cell receptor beta chains drawn from one sample of a study of human CD8 memory T cell subsets. Reanalyzing the 5' RACE reads, TCRdb keeps one entry per CDR3 protein, without DNA. Here the sample table reports 10,000 or so distinct CDR3 sequences. The specimen was CD8+ stem-like memory T cells (TSCM and TCM) sorted from PBMCs. Receptor source: a human donor in good health. Both conserved end residues are part of each CDR3. Each record gives: CDR3 protein, J gene, clone size, V gene. Some rows mark clone size as missing; the rest say once, few, many or name a class of expanded clone.

cdr3_aa: CASTGLAGVRGTDTQYF
j_call: TRBJ2-3
clone_size: -
v_call: TRBV7-9

cdr3_aa: CATGGLDYEQYF
j_call: TRBJ2-7
clone_size: -
v_call: TRBV15

cdr3_aa: CASSLVAGAGYEQFF
j_call: TRBJ2-1
clone_size: -
v_call: TRBV5-4

cdr3_aa: CASSTRVGTPNTEAFF
j_call: TRBJ1-1
clone_size: -
v_call: TRBV7-9

cdr3_aa: CASSFVEGGYGYTF
j_call: TRBJ1-2
clone_size: -
v_call: TRBV7-9

cdr3_aa: CASSPQEPSRYNEQFF
j_call: TRBJ2-1
clone_size: -
v_call: TRBV7-9

cdr3_aa: CASSEAEPGPADTQYF
j_call: TRBJ2-3
clone_size: -
v_call: TRBV2

cdr3_aa: CASRAGTYTGELFF
j_call: TRBJ2-2
clone_size: -
v_call: TRBV27

cdr3_aa: CASSGQSYNEQFF
j_call: TRBJ2-1
clone_size: medium-sized
v_call: TRBV2

cdr3_aa: CASSLAGAGYEQYF
j_call: TRBJ2-7
clone_size: medium-sized
v_call: TRBV28

cdr3_aa: CASLYQSADTQYF
j_call: TRBJ2-3
clone_size: -
v_call: TRBV28

cdr3_aa: CSVEVFGTEQETQYF
j_call: TRBJ2-5
clone_size: -
v_call: TRBV29-1

cdr3_aa: CASSDRDTRQNIQYF
j_call: TRBJ2-4
clone_size: -
v_call: TRBV5-1

cdr3_aa: CASSPPPVGGYDEKLFF
j_call: TRBJ1-4
clone_size: -
v_call: TRBV18

cdr3_aa: CASSLERSTDTQYF
j_call: TRBJ2-3
clone_size: -
v_call: TRBV5-4

cdr3_aa: CASSERGGPGEQYF
j_call: TRBJ2-7
clone_size: -
v_call: TRBV4-1

cdr3_aa: CASSLSDRGRIYEQYF
j_call: TRBJ2-7
clone_size: -
v_call: TRBV11-2

cdr3_aa: CAWRGDTVNIQYF
j_call: TRBJ2-4
clone_size: -
v_call: TRBV30

cdr3_aa: CASSLEDRGDQQYF
j_call: TRBJ2-7
clone_size: medium-sized
v_call: TRBV28

cdr3_aa: CATSSRPVGGTSEQFF
j_call: TRBJ2-1
clone_size: -
v_call: TRBV15

cdr3_aa: CSATRTSGLREQYF
j_call: TRBJ2-7
clone_size: -
v_call: TRBV20-1

cdr3_aa: CASSPGLMFREETQYF
j_call: TRBJ2-5
clone_size: medium-sized
v_call: TRBV7-9

cdr3_aa: CASSPKVGDGETQYF
j_call: TRBJ2-5
clone_size: medium-sized
v_call: TRBV12-3/TRBV12-4

cdr3_aa: CASSLKFGEQYF
j_call: TRBJ2-7
clone_size: -
v_call: TRBV12-3/TRBV12-4